These 9 T cell receptor beta chains originate from one sample sequenced in a study of T cells in Graves' hyperthyroidism and ophthalmopathy. The investigators amplified TCR beta CDR3 regions from RNA transcripts. An initial round of RT-PCR targeting the TCR CDR3 relied on the HTBI primer set. In TCRdb, the multiplex PCR reads were re-called with MiXCR into one record per CDR3 protein. The sample lists around 700,000 distinct CDR3 sequences, 18% seen once, with over 15% in the top ten. Specimen: blood. The receptors come from a woman aged 45-59 years with Graves' hyperthyroidism that later progressed to Graves' ophthalmopathy.

This clonotype was picked up many times. The rearrangement joins TRBV7-8 to TRBJ1-2; D ambiguous. Trimming removed 1 base from V and 2 bases from J, with 11 bases in between. CDR1 SGHVS and CDR2 FQNEAQ come from the germline V gene. The CDR3 consists of 15 residues. This chain's CDR3 is CASSLDAEANYGYTF. The CDR3 DNA reads TGTGCCAGCAGCTTAGATGCAGAAGCCAACTATGGCTACACCTTC.

There are a few counts of this clonotype. This sequence joins TRBV15 and TRBJ2-2; weak D call: TRBD2 (6 bases). Germline CDR1 LNHNV, CDR2 YYDKDF (reference sequence). The CDR3 is 16 amino acids. The V end lost 5 bases, the J end lost 3 bases, and 16 bases lay between the germline ends. DNA of the CDR3: TGTGCCACCAGCGGTTCCCTGGGGGGAGACACCGGGGAGCTGTTTTTT. Protein product: CATSGSLGGDTGELFF.

V and J are TRBV19 and TRBJ2-7; D gene unclear. The CDR3 covers 13 residues. The V end was cut by 4 bases, the J end by 3 bases, with 10 bases between. CDR1 is LNHDA, CDR2 SQIVND, per germline (reference sequence). CDR3 sequence (DNA): TGTGCCAGTAGTAACCCCCTCTTCTACGAGCAGTACTTC. Its protein is CASSNPLFYEQYF.

The chain uses TRBV6-2 or TRBV6-3 and TRBJ2-1; 13 positions agree with TRBD2. V dropped 4 bases and J dropped 2; count of bases not matched to a gene: 8. Germline V gene lookup returns CDR1 MNHEY and CDR2 SVGEGT. This CDR3 spans 18 amino acids. The CDR3 nucleotides read TGTGCCAGCAGTTCCCCAACCACTAGCGGGGGGGCCTACAATGAGCAGTTCTTC. Amino acid sequence: CASSSPTTSGGAYNEQFF.

This clonotype occurred many times. The chain carries TRBV11-2 and TRBJ2-5; tentatively, D is TRBD2 (5 bases). The germline V gene encodes CDR1 SGHAT and CDR2 FQNNGV. V lost 1 base and J 4 bases, leaving 10 bases between the germline ends. The CDR3 is made up of 14 amino acids. CDR3 DNA: TGTGCCAGCAGCTTAGCCCTAGAGGGAGAGACCCAGTACTTC. Protein: CASSLALEGETQYF.

J is TRBJ1-2 and V is TRBV4-1, with 9 bases identical to TRBD1. Germline values: CDR1 MGHRA, CDR2 YSYEKL. CDR3 length equals 15 residues. Trimming removed 4 bases from V and 8 bases from J; junction bases left unmatched: 11. This CDR3 is CASSLNQQGAWGYTF. In DNA, the CDR3 is TGCGCCAGCAGCCTGAACCAACAGGGGGCGTGGGGCTACACCTTC.

This chain joins TRBV6-1 and TRBJ1-4; the D gene is possibly TRBD1 (5 bases). Germline V lookup: CDR1 MNHNS, CDR2 SASEGT. Trimming shortened V by 4 bases and J by 3 bases, and 15 bases separated the two germline ends. The CDR3 has 16 residues. In nucleotides, the CDR3 is TGTGCCAGCAGTGTGGGGACGGGGTGGGCTAATGAAAAACTGTTTTTT. Its protein product is CASSVGTGWANEKLFF.

This clonotype was recorded at least ten times. The J gene is TRBJ2-3, the V gene TRBV2, with D possibly called TRBD1 or TRBD2 (5 bases each). Germline V CDR1 and CDR2: SNHLY, FYNNEI. The CDR3 covers 14 residues. The V end was cut by 7 bases, the J end by 4 bases, with 15 bases between. CDR3 loop: CASTAGGAADTQYF. CDR3 DNA sequence: TGTGCCAGCACCGCTGGGGGTGCGGCAGATACGCAGTATTTT.

V and J are TRBV7-2 and TRBJ2-3, with D perhaps TRBD2 (5 bases). V dropped 1 base and J dropped 5 bases, with 13 bases sitting between them. Per the germline V gene, CDR1 is SGHTA and CDR2 is FQGNSA. The CDR3 is 15 residues long. For the CDR3, the DNA is TGTGCCAGCAGCTTAGATGGGCAAAGCGGAGATACGCAGTATTTT. It encodes CASSLDGQSGDTQYF.